The 20 T cell receptor beta chains below come from one sample, sequenced in a study of T cell responses to AZD1222 COVID-19 vaccine. Using immunoSEQ multiplex PCR, the repertoire was profiled, and TCRdb retains in-frame clones only, with some absent. The sample lists some 86,000 clones, 90% to 95% occurring once. The starting material was peripheral blood, obtained on day 0 of AZD1222 vaccination. The receptor source for this set is an adult in good health.

This rearrangement joins TRBV9 to TRBJ2-2; D is uncertain. The germline V gene encodes CDR1 SGDLS and CDR2 YYNGEE. The V gene lost 0 bases and the J gene lost 5 bases, with 8 bases spanning the gap. The CDR3 has 14 residues. This CDR3 is CASSVDWGTGELFF. As DNA, the CDR3 is TGTGCCAGCAGCGTAGATTGGGGAACCGGGGAGCTGTTTTTT.

The genes are TRBV27 and TRBJ2-1; possibly TRBD1 for D (5 bases). The length of the CDR3 is 15 residues. Between the trimmed V and J ends, which lost 3 bases and 7 bases, there was a span of 16 bases. Germline V gene data show CDR1 as MNHEY and CDR2 as SMNVEV (reference sequence). The CDR3 DNA follows: TGTGCCAGCAGTTTTCAGGGATTCGTGCCTAATGAGCAGTTCTTC. Translation: CASSFQGFVPNEQFF.

This clone was picked up a small number of times. The CDR3 protein is CAISETDGSGNTIYF. The CDR3 DNA sequence: TGTGCCATCAGTGAGACAGACGGCTCTGGAAACACCATATATTTT. The V call is TRBV10-3, the J call TRBJ1-3; no firm D call. Trimming stripped 2 bases from V and 0 bases from J, with 8 bases between. Germline V lookup: CDR1 ENHRY, CDR2 SYGVKD. This CDR3 contains 15 residues.

The genes are TRBV28 and TRBJ1-6, with 8 bases identical to TRBD1. V lost 1 base to trimming and J lost 10 bases; unmatched junction nucleotides: 12. CDR1 MDHEN and CDR2 SYDVKM come from the germline V gene. The CDR3 length is 17 residues. CDR3 nucleotides: TGTGCCAGCAGTTTATCATTATCGACAGGGGTAAGGTCACCCCTCCACTTT. This codes for CASSLSLSTGVRSPLHF. The complete variable domain, with remaining parts taken from reference TRBV28 and TRBJ1-6, reads DVKVTQSSRYLVKRTGEKVFLECVQDMDHENMFWYRQDPGLGLRLIYFSYDVKMKEKGDIPEGYSVSREKKERFSLILESASTNQTSMYLCASSLSLSTGVRSPLHFGNGTRLTVT.

This chain connects TRBV9 to TRBJ1-3; D might be TRBD1 (5 bases). Trimming stripped 1 base from V and 2 bases from J, with 10 bases between. Germline V gives CDR1 SGDLS, CDR2 YYNGEE. This CDR3 is 15 amino acids long. CDR3 sequence: CASSVQGIAGNTIYF. CDR3 DNA sequence: TGTGCCAGCAGCGTACAGGGTATCGCTGGAAACACCATATATTTT.

V and J are TRBV7-2 and TRBJ2-1; D unresolved. Per the germline V gene, CDR1 is SGHTA and CDR2 is FQGNSA. V shed 6 bases and J shed 8 bases, with 20 bases lying between them. This CDR3 region has 15 residues. The CDR3 region is CASRSAGRRGDEQFF. The CDR3, as DNA: TGTGCCAGCAGATCCGCTGGCAGGAGAGGTGATGAGCAGTTCTTC.

The chain links TRBV9 to TRBJ2-3, with D tentatively TRBD1 (5 bases). V lost 3 bases to trimming and J lost 7 bases, with 12 bases between them. There are 13 residues in the CDR3. Germline values: CDR1 SGDLS, CDR2 YYNGEE. In nucleotides, the CDR3 is TGTGCCAGCAGCGCCGAAGGGGTGAATACGCAGTATTTT. This gives the protein CASSAEGVNTQYF.

This clone came up once. A read error may account for a junction end that differs from germline. The chain links TRBV7-7 to TRBJ2-3; possible D gene TRBD1, 7 bases. CDR1 and CDR2 (germline): SSHAT, FNYEAQ (reference sequence). CDR3 length: 15 residues. The CDR3 region is CASSPRQGLGYTQYF. The CDR3 DNA reads as TGTGCTAGCAGCCCTAGACAGGGACTGGGGTATACGCAGTATTTT.

V usage is TRBV11-2 and J usage is TRBJ2-2; D uncertain. Germline loops: CDR1 SGHAT, CDR2 FQNNGV. V lost 0 bases and J 4 bases, leaving 9 bases between the germline ends. The CDR3 extends over 15 amino acids. The CDR3 coding sequence is TGTGCCAGCAGCTTAGAGTTGGAAACCACCGGGGAGCTGTTTTTT. Its translation is CASSLELETTGELFF.

The chain employs TRBV7-9 and TRBJ2-3; the D gene is possibly TRBD1 (5 bases). CDR1 is SEHNR, CDR2 FQNEAQ, per germline (reference sequence). CDR3 size: 14 residues. The V end lost 1 base, the J end lost 1 base, and 6 bases lay between the germline ends. CDR3: CASSLVQGTDTQYF. CDR3 coding DNA: TGTGCCAGCAGCTTAGTACAGGGCACAGATACGCAGTATTTT. Full variable domain (rest looked up from reference TRBV7-9 and TRBJ2-3): DTGVSQNPRHKITKRGQNVTFRCDPISEHNRLYWYRQTLGQGPEFLTYFQNEAQLEKSRLLSDRFSAERPKGSFSTLEIQRTEQGDSAMYLCASSLVQGTDTQYFGPGTRLTVL.

The genes are TRBV10-3 and TRBJ2-5; possible D gene TRBD2, 6 bases. The CDR3 extends over 13 amino acids. With 6 bases removed from V and 5 bases from J, the gap between germline ends came to 13 bases. The V gene's germline CDR1 is ENHRY and CDR2 SYGVKD. The CDR3 spells CAIRKDYSETQYF. In nucleotides, the CDR3 is TGTGCCATCAGGAAGGACTATTCCGAGACCCAGTACTTC.

The chain uses TRBV11-2 and TRBJ2-1, with no clear D. The CDR3 totals 14 residues. V lost 1 base and J 6 bases, leaving 10 bases between the germline ends. Germline-derived CDR1 and CDR2 are SGHAT and FQNNGV. The CDR3: CASSLGAVANEQFF. DNA for the CDR3: TGTGCCAGCAGCTTAGGGGCTGTAGCCAATGAGCAGTTCTTC.

The rearrangement uses TRBV9 and TRBJ2-1; a possible D gene is TRBD1 (6 bases). Germline V gene lookup returns CDR1 SGDLS and CDR2 YYNGEE. V was shortened by 1 base and J by 7 bases, with 15 bases between the two germline ends. This CDR3 has 15 residues. This chain's CDR3 is CASSVTYRVSNEQFF. As DNA, the CDR3 is TGTGCCAGCAGCGTAACTTACAGGGTCTCGAATGAGCAGTTCTTC.

The CDR3 sequence is CASKQAEGTWQFF. Written as DNA, the CDR3 is TGTGCCAGCAAACAAGCGGAGGGGACTTGGCAGTTCTTC. The chain uses TRBV7-2 and TRBJ2-1; TRBD2 might be the D (6 bases). Germline values: CDR1 SGHTA, CDR2 FQGNSA. CDR3 length: 13 residues. Trimming took off 7 bases at V and 12 bases at J, with 19 bases between the two ends.

The chain links TRBV6-1 to TRBJ2-3, with unresolved D. Trimming took off 3 bases at V and 5 bases at J, with 9 bases between the two ends. From germline, CDR1 is MNHNS and CDR2 SASEGT. The CDR3 loop spans 13 amino acids. CDR3 residues: CASSEHLGDTQYF. CDR3 nucleotide sequence: TGTGCCAGCAGTGAGCACTTGGGAGATACGCAGTATTTT.

The chain employs TRBV5-4 and TRBJ1-1; no clear D gene. The V end lost 0 bases, the J end lost 6 bases, and 6 bases lay between the germline ends. Germline CDR1 is SGHNT and CDR2 is YYREEE (reference sequence). The CDR3 contains 12 residues. CDR3 region: CASSLDRSEAFF. The CDR3 DNA reads as TGTGCCAGCAGCTTGGACCGGTCTGAAGCTTTCTTT. The variable domain in full, with the rest retrieved from reference TRBV5-4 and TRBJ1-1, is ETGVTQSPTHLIKTRGQQVTLRCSSQSGHNTVSWYQQALGQGPQFIFQYYREEENGRGNFPPRFSGLQFPNYSSELNVNALELDDSALYLCASSLDRSEAFFGQGTRLTVV.

The V and J genes are TRBV27 and TRBJ2-3; 11 bases are shared with TRBD2. Germline V gives CDR1 MNHEY, CDR2 SMNVEV (reference sequence). The CDR3 is made up of 16 amino acids. J lost 2 bases, V lost 5 bases, and 6 bases had no gene match. The CDR3 DNA reads as TGTGCCAGCAGTATCCTGGGACTAGCGGTCACAGATACGCAGTATTTT. Protein: CASSILGLAVTDTQYF.

CDR3 bases: TGTGCCAGCAGTGAAGGGGTAGTCACCGGGGAGCTGTTTTTT. It yields the protein CASSEGVVTGELFF. The V gene is TRBV6-1, the J gene TRBJ2-2; D unresolved. The CDR3 spans 14 residues. Between the trimmed V and J ends, which lost 1 base and 4 bases, there was a span of 7 bases. CDR1 and CDR2 from the germline V gene are MNHNS and SASEGT.

The chain employs TRBV30 and TRBJ2-6; D unresolved. The CDR3 is 15 amino acids. Germline V gives CDR1 GTSNPN, CDR2 SVGIG (reference sequence). V lost 4 bases to trimming and J lost 2 bases, with 12 bases between them. The CDR3 here is CAWMRMGTGANVLTF. For the CDR3, the DNA is TGTGCCTGGATGAGAATGGGCACTGGGGCCAACGTCCTGACTTTC.

The chain couples TRBV18 to TRBJ2-1; 8 bases fit TRBD2. CDR3 length equals 15 residues. Germline lookup yields CDR1 KGHSH and CDR2 LQKENI. V dropped 3 bases and J dropped 8; count of bases not matched to a gene: 9. The CDR3 DNA reads as TGTGCCAGCTCACCGGGTAGCGGGATCATCTATGAGCAGTTCTTC. Its protein product is CASSPGSGIIYEQFF.